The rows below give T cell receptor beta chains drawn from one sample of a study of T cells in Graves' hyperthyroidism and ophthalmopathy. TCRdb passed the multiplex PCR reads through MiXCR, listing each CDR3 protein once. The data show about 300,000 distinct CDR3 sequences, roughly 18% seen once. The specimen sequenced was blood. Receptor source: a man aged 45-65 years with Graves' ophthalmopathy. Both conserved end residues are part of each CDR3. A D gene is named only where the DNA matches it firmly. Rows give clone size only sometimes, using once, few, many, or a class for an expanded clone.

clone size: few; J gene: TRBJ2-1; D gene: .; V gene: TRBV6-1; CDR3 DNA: TGTGCCAGCAGCGCGGGAAGAGTTTACAATGAGCAGTTCTTC; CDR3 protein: CASSAGRVYNEQFF
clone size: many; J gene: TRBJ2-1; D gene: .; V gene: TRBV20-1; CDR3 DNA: TGCAGTGCTAGACCACCTCAGGGCAATGAGCAGTTCTTC; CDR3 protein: CSARPPQGNEQFF
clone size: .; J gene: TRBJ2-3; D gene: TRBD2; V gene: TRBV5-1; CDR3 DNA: TGCGCCAGCAGCCTCCCGGGGACTAGCGGGATAGATACGCAGTATTTT; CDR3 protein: CASSLPGTSGIDTQYF
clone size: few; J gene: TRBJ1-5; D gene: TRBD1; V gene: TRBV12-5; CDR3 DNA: TGTGCTAGTGCCCCAGGTGGCAGGGGGGGACCCCAGCATTTT; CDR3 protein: CASAPGGRGGPQHF
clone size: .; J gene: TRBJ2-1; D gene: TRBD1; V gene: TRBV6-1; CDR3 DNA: TGTGCCAGCACCCCAGGGGGTGTCAGCTCCTACAATGAGCAGTTCTTC; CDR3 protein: CASTPGGVSSYNEQFF
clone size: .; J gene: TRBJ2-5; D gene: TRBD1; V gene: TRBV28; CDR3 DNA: TGTGCCAGCAGTTACGACAGGGAAGGAGAGACCCAGTACTTC; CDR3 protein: CASSYDREGETQYF
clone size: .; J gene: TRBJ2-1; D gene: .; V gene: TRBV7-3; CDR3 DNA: TGTGCCAGCAGCTTAAACTCCGGGAGAGACAATGAGCAGTTCTTC; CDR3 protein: CASSLNSGRDNEQFF
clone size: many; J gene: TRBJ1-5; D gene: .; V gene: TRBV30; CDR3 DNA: TGTGCTTGGTCGTCAAGGTACAATCAGCCCCAGCATTTT; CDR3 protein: CAWSSRYNQPQHF
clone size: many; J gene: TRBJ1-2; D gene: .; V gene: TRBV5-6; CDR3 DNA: TGTGCCAGCAGCTCCGGGACGAACTATGGCTACACCTTC; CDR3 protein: CASSSGTNYGYTF
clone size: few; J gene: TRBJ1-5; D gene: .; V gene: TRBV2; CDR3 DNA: TGTGCCAGCAGACTTGACACTAGCAATCAGCCCCAGCATTTT; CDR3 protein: CASRLDTSNQPQHF
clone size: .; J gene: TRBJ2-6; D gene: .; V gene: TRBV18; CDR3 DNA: TGTGCCAGCTCACCAATCATGCCTTCGGGAGGGGCCAACGTCCTGACTTTC; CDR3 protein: CASSPIMPSGGANVLTF
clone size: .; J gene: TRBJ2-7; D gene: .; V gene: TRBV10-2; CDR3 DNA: TGCGCCAGCAGTGAGAAGGCGTCCTACGAGCAGTACTTC; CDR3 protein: CASSEKASYEQYF
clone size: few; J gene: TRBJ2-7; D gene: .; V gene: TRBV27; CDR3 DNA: TGTGCCACCACAACAGGAGTGGGCTCCTACGAGCAGTACTTC; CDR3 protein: CATTTGVGSYEQYF
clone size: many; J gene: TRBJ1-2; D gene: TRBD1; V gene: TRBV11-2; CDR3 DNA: TGTGCCAGCAGCGCCGGACAGGGGGCGGACTATGGCTACACCTTC; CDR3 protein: CASSAGQGADYGYTF
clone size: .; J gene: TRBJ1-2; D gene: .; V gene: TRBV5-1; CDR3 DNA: TGCGCCAGCAGCCTTTCGGGCTATGGCTACACCTTC; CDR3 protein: CASSLSGYGYTF
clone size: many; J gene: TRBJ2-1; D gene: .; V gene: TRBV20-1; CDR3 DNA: TGCAGTGCTAGAGGGGGCCACGGGCCCAGCTCCTACAATGAGCAGTTCTTC; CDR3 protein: CSARGGHGPSSYNEQFF
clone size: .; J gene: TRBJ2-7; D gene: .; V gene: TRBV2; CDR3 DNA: TGTGCCAGCAGCGCAACAGGGCCCGAGCAGTACTTC; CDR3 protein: CASSATGPEQYF
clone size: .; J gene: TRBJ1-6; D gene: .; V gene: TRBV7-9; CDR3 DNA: TGTGCCAGCAGCTTCGGGACACTCGACCCCCTCCACTTT; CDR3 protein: CASSFGTLDPLHF
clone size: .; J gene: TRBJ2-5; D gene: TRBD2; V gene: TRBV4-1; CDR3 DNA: TGCGCCAGCAGCCACAACCCGGGACTAGCGTCCCCCATCACCAAAGAGACCCAGTACTTC; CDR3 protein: CASSHNPGLASPITKETQYF
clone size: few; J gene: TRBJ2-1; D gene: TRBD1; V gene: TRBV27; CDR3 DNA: TGTGCCAGTTACAGGGGGAATGAGCAGTTCTTC; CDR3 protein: CASYRGNEQFF
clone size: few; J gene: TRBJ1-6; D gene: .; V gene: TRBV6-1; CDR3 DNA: TGTGCCAGCAGTGAAGTAGTTGGGGGTTCGGGGTCACCCCTCCACTTT; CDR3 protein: CASSEVVGGSGSPLHF
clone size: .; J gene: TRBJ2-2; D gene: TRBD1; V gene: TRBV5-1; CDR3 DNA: TGCGCCAGCAGCTTGGCTTCTACCTCACAGGGGGCAACCGGGGAGCTGTTTTTT; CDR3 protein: CASSLASTSQGATGELFF
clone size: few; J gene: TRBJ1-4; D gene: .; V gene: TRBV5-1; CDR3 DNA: TGCGCCAGCACCCGAACACGTCCAACTAATGAAAAACTGTTTTTT; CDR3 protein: CASTRTRPTNEKLFF
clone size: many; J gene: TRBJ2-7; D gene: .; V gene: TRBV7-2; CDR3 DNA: TGTGCCAGCAGCTCCGCGGGGGCCCGCGAGCAGTACTTC; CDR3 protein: CASSSAGAREQYF
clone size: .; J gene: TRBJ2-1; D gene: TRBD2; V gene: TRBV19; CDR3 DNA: TGTGCCAGTCAAGGGAAAGCGGGACTTGAAGAGCAGTTCTTC; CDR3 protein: CASQGKAGLEEQFF
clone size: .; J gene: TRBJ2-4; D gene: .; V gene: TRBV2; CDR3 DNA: TGTGCCAGCAGTTCGGAGGGGAACATTCAGTACTTC; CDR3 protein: CASSSEGNIQYF
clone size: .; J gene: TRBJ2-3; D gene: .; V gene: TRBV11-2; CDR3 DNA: .; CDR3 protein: CASSFYICSAPSGSSDTQYF
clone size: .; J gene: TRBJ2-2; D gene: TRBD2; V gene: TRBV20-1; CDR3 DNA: TGCAGTGCACAACCGGGACTAGCGCCTAGGGCCGGGGAGCTGTTTTTT; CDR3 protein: CSAQPGLAPRAGELFF
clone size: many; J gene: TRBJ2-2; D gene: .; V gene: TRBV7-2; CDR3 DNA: TGTGCCAGCAGTCCGGGACCCTTGGGCACCGGGGAGCTGTTTTTT; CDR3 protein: CASSPGPLGTGELFF
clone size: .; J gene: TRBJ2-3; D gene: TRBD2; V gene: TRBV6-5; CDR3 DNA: TGTGCCAGCAGTTACTCGACTAGCGGGAGGGACACAGATACGCAGTATTTT; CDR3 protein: CASSYSTSGRDTDTQYF
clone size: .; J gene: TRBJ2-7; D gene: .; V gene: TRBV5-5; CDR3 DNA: TGTGCCAGCAGCTTGGTGCAGGCGTACTCCTACGAGCAGTACTTC; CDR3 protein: CASSLVQAYSYEQYF
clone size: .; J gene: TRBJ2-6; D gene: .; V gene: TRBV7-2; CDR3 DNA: TGTGCCAGCAGCTTGTACAACAGACGGACCGGGGCCAACGTCCTGACTTTC; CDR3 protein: CASSLYNRRTGANVLTF
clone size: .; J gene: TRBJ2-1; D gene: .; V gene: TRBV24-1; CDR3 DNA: TGTGCCACCAGTGATTACCCGCGAGAGAATGAGCAGTTCTTC; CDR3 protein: CATSDYPRENEQFF
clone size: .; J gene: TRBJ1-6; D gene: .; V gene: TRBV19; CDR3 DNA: TGTGCCAGTAGTATACCGCAGGGAGGCAACTCACCCCTCCACTTT; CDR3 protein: CASSIPQGGNSPLHF
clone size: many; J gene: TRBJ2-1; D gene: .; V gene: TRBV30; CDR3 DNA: TGTGCCTGGAGTAAGAATGGAGGGAGCTCCTACAATGAGCAGTTCTTC; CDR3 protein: CAWSKNGGSSYNEQFF
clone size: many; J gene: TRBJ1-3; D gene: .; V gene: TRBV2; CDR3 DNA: TGTGCCAGCAGTGAAGGGGCCAGGAACTCTGGAAACACCATATATTTT; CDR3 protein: CASSEGARNSGNTIYF
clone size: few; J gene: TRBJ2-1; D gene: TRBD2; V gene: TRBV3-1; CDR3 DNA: TGTGCCAGCAGCCCAGCGGGAGGGGGGTGCTCCTACAATGAGCAGTTCTTC; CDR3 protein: CASSPAGGGCSYNEQFF
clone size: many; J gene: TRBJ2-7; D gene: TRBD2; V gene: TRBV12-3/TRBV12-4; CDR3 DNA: TGTGCCAGCAGTCCCGGGACTAGCGGACCCTACGAGCAGTACTTC; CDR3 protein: CASSPGTSGPYEQYF
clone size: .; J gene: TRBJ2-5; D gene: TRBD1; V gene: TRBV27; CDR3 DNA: TGTGCCAGCAGACAACAGGGGGCGAAGACCCAGTACTTC; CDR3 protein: CASRQQGAKTQYF
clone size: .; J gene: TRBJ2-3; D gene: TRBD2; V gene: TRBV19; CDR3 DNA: TGTGCCACCGGGGGGGGGAACGCTTTTAGCACAGATACGCAGTATTTT; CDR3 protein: CATGGGNAFSTDTQYF
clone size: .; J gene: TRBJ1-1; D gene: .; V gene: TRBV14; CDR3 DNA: TGTGCCAGCAGCCAAGTTGGAGGTATGAACACTGAAGCTTTCTTT; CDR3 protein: CASSQVGGMNTEAFF
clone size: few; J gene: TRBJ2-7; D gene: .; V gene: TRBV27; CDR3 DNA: TGTGCCAGCAGTCCAAGGGACATCTCCTACGAGCAGTACTTC; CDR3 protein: CASSPRDISYEQYF
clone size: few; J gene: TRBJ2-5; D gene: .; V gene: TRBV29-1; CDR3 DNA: TGCAGCGTAGAGAGGCAGGCGGCCGGTGAGACCCAGTACTTC; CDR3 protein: CSVERQAAGETQYF
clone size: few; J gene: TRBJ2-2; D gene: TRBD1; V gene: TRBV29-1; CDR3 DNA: TGCAGCGTTAGGGACAGGGCTAACACCGGGGAGCTGTTTTTT; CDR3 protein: CSVRDRANTGELFF
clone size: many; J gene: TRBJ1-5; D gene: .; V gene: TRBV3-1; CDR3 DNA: TGTGCCAGCAGCCCCGGAGGGGATCAGCCCCAGCATTTT; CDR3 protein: CASSPGGDQPQHF
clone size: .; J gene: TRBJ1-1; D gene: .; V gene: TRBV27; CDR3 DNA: TGTGCCAGCAGTTTATCTGAGTGGGGGAACACTGAAGCTTTCTTT; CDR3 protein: CASSLSEWGNTEAFF
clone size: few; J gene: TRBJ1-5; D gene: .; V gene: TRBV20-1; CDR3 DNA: TGCAGTGCCGGCGGTTTCAGAAGGGTGGGTCAGCCCCAGCATTTT; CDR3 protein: CSAGGFRRVGQPQHF
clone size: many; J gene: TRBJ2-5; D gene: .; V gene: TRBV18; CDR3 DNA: TGTGCCAGCTCACTGGGGACTTACCAAGAGACCCAGTACTTC; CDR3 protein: CASSLGTYQETQYF
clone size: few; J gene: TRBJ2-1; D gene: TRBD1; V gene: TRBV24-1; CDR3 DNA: TGTGCCACCAGTGATTACCCCGGGACAGGGGTCGAGCAGTTCTTC; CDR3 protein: CATSDYPGTGVEQFF
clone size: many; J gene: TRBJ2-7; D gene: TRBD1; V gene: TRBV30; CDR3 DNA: TGTGCCTGGGGGACAGGGGGTTACGAGCAGTACTTC; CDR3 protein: CAWGTGGYEQYF
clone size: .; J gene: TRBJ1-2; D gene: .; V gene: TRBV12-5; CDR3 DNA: TGTGCTAGTGGTTTGGCTCTCTCGGGTGGCTACACCTTC; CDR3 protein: CASGLALSGGYTF
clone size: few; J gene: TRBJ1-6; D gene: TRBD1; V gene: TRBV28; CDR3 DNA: TGTGCCAGTTACCGGGACAGGGTTAATTCACCCCTCCACTTT; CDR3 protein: CASYRDRVNSPLHF
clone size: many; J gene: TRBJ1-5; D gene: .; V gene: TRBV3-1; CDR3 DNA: TGTGCCAGCAGCCAAGGGTCGGGCAATCAGCCCCAGCATTTT; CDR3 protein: CASSQGSGNQPQHF
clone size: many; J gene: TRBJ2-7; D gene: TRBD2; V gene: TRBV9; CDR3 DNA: TGTGCCAGCAGCGTAACTAGCGGGAATTACGAGCAGTACTTC; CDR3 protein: CASSVTSGNYEQYF